These 9 T cell receptor beta chains came from one sample sequenced in a study of identical twins. TCRdb fed the 5' RACE reads into MiXCR, producing one record per CDR3 protein. Among approximately 700,000 distinct CDR3 sequences listed, around 6% were seen once. Material: naive T cells sorted from blood. The source is a man between 18 and 35 years old in good health.

This clonotype showed up just a few times. The rearrangement uses TRBV11-2 and TRBJ2-2; 7 bases are a match to TRBD1. With 5 bases clipped from V and 1 base from J, the junction kept 10 bases outside the gene matches. The CDR3 covers 17 residues. Germline CDR1 SGHAT, CDR2 FQNNGV. The CDR3 loop is CASSLSPRQGNTGELFF. CDR3 in DNA: TGTGCCAGCAGCCTAAGTCCGCGACAGGGGAACACCGGGGAGCTGTTTTTT. Full variable domain (remainder filled in from reference TRBV11-2 and TRBJ2-2): EAGVAQSPRYKIIEKRQSVAFWCNPISGHATLYWYQQILGQGPKLLIQFQNNGVVDDSQLPKDRFSAERLKGVDSTLKIQPAKLEDSAVYLCASSLSPRQGNTGELFFGEGSRLTVL.

This clonotype was counted ten times or more. The CDR3, as DNA: TGTGCCAGCAGCTTGAGATCATCCTACAATGAGCAGTTCTTC. It codes for CASSLRSSYNEQFF. The chain combines TRBV27 with TRBJ2-1, with D unresolved. Germline V lookup: CDR1 MNHEY, CDR2 SMNVEV (reference sequence). This CDR3 comprises 14 residues. Between the trimmed V and J ends, which lost 6 bases and 1 base, there was a span of 10 bases.

This clonotype was observed a few times. The chain uses TRBV7-2 and TRBJ2-1, with D unresolved. Trimming removed 1 base at V and 0 bases at J, with 13 bases between. Germline CDR1 reads SGHTA; CDR2 reads FQGNSA. The CDR3 extends over 17 amino acids. The CDR3 loop reads CASSLGLVSSSYNEQFF. The CDR3 region has the DNA TGTGCCAGCAGCTTAGGGCTAGTTTCAAGCTCCTACAATGAGCAGTTCTTC.

This clonotype was counted many times. J is TRBJ2-7 and V is TRBV6-2 or TRBV6-3, with 8 bases matching TRBD1. This CDR3 has 14 amino acids. Looked up from germline, CDR1 is MNHEY and CDR2 is SVGEGT. After removal of 5 bases from V and 3 bases from J, the junction contained 6 bases not matched to a gene. The CDR3 bases are TGTGCCAGCAGTCGCGACAGGGGACTCTACGAGCAGTACTTC. Amino acid sequence: CASSRDRGLYEQYF.

This clonotype was seen ten or more times. V usage is TRBV5-1 and J usage is TRBJ2-1; the match to TRBD2 covers 9 bases. This CDR3 is built from 16 residues. From germline, CDR1 is SGHRS and CDR2 YFSETQ. The ends lost 4 bases at V and 2 bases at J; junction bases unmatched: 7. The CDR3 DNA reads TGCGCCAGCAGCCCGGGACTAGCTGACCCCTACAATGAGCAGTTCTTC. Its translation: CASSPGLADPYNEQFF.

This clonotype has a count of ten or more. J is TRBJ2-1 and V is TRBV2; D remains ambiguous. The germline V gene has CDR1 SNHLY and CDR2 FYNNEI. There are 13 residues in the CDR3. Trimming shortened V by 4 bases and J by 3 bases, and 7 bases separated the two germline ends. CDR3 DNA: TGTGCCAGCAGTGTTGAAGGCTACAATGAGCAGTTCTTC. Its translation: CASSVEGYNEQFF.

This clonotype appeared a few times. The chain couples TRBV4-3 to TRBJ1-4, with 8 nucleotides matching TRBD1. CDR1 LGHNA and CDR2 YSLEER come from the germline V gene. With V trimmed by 0 bases and J by 2 bases, 11 bases remained unmatched. CDR3 length: 19 amino acids. The CDR3 nucleotides are TGCGCCAGCAGCCAAGATTTAGTGGCAGGGGGCTCTACTAATGAAAAACTGTTTTTT. Residues: CASSQDLVAGGSTNEKLFF.

This clonotype was seen a few times. The chain has TRBV2 and TRBJ2-7; the D gene is possibly TRBD2 (6 bases). The germline V gene has CDR1 SNHLY and CDR2 FYNNEI. The CDR3 totals 13 residues. Trimming pared 8 bases from V and 4 bases from J, leaving 15 bases between. CDR3 DNA: TGTGCCAGCGGGGGGTTGGTAGGATACGAGCAGTACGTC. It specifies CASGGLVGYEQYV.

This clonotype was seen a handful of times. This chain connects TRBV14 to TRBJ2-5; 11 nucleotides align to TRBD1. V lost 3 bases to trimming and J lost 13 bases; unmatched junction nucleotides: 4. Per germline, CDR1 SGHDN and CDR2 FVKESK. The length of the CDR3 is 12 residues. The CDR3 loop is CASSHWDRGVYF. The CDR3 coding sequence is TGTGCCAGCAGCCATTGGGACAGGGGGGTGTACTTC.